Shown below are 22 T cell receptor beta chains from a single sample sequenced in a study of T cell responses to AZD1222 COVID-19 vaccine. Some clones are missing from TCRdb's copy, which holds only in-frame ones; the method was immunoSEQ multiplex PCR. The profile shows about 110,000 clones, roughly 88% of them singletons. The sequences come from peripheral blood, collected on day 0 of AZD1222 vaccination. These receptors all stem from an adult in good health.

This clone came up a few times. The rearrangement uses TRBV10-2 and TRBJ1-2, with D possibly being TRBD1 (6 bases). CDR3 length: 13 residues. CDR1 and CDR2 (germline): WSHSY, SAAADI. The V end lost 4 bases, the J end lost 8 bases, and 14 bases lay between the germline ends. The CDR3 bases are TGCGCCAGCAGTGGCGCGGGGGGCCCCGGCTACACCTTC. Its translation is CASSGAGGPGYTF.

This chain connects TRBV2 to TRBJ2-1; 7 nucleotides align to TRBD1. Germline-derived CDR1 and CDR2 are SNHLY and FYNNEI. CDR3 length: 14 residues. Trimming took 4 bases from V and 7 from J; bases not matched to a gene: 7. CDR3 sequence: CASSAGTVWNEQFF. The CDR3 DNA follows: TGTGCCAGCAGTGCCGGGACAGTCTGGAATGAGCAGTTCTTC.

CDR3 nucleotides: TGTGCCATAAACTATGGGGAGGAAGAAAAACTGTTTTTT. Residues: CAINYGEEEKLFF. The V and J genes are TRBV15 and TRBJ1-4; D remains ambiguous. V shed 10 bases and J shed 8 bases, with 17 bases lying between them. The V gene's germline CDR1 is LNHNV and CDR2 YYDKDF (reference sequence). This CDR3 spans 13 amino acids. Full variable domain (remainder filled in from reference TRBV15 and TRBJ1-4): DAMVIQNPRYQVTQFGKPVTLSCSQTLNHNVMYWYQQKSSQAPKLLFHYYDKDFNNEADTPDNFQSRRPNTSFCFLDIRSPGLGDTAMYLCAINYGEEEKLFFGSGTQLSVL.

V and J are TRBV6-5 and TRBJ1-1; TRBD1 agrees at 7 bases. The ends lost 10 bases at V and 6 bases at J; junction bases unmatched: 14. This CDR3 contains 14 residues. The V gene's germline CDR1 is MNHEY and CDR2 SVGAGI. The CDR3 coding sequence is TGTGCCACTCGCAGGACAGGCCTTGTAGCTGAAGCTTTCTTT. Translation: CATRRTGLVAEAFF.

The V and J genes are TRBV27 and TRBJ2-7; D unresolved. The germline gives CDR1 MNHEY, CDR2 SMNVEV (reference sequence). The CDR3 has 15 residues. The germline V and J ends were trimmed by 2 bases and 2 bases, with 13 bases remaining between them. CDR3 loop: CASSLRHHPTYEQYV. CDR3 coding DNA: TGTGCCAGCAGTTTACGGCACCATCCTACCTACGAGCAGTACGTC.

The chain uses TRBV14 and TRBJ2-3; 8 positions agree with TRBD1. CDR3 length: 16 amino acids. Trimming at V came to 0 bases and at J to 1 base, leaving 3 bases not matched to a gene. Germline lookup yields CDR1 SGHDN and CDR2 FVKESK. The CDR3 bases are TGTGCCAGCAGCCAAGAACAGGGGGTTGGCACAGATACGCAGTATTTT. Protein product: CASSQEQGVGTDTQYF.

This clone was counted once. The rearrangement uses TRBV6-5 and TRBJ1-2; weak D call: TRBD1 (6 bases). Germline assignment: CDR1 MNHEY and CDR2 SVGAGI. Trimming pared 0 bases from V and 7 bases from J, leaving 18 bases between. The CDR3 spans 16 residues. CDR3 sequence reads: CASSYSVDRETSGYTF. The CDR3 DNA reads TGTGCCAGCAGTTACTCGGTGGACAGAGAAACGTCTGGCTACACCTTC.

The chain employs TRBV5-1 and TRBJ1-5; 7 nucleotides line up with TRBD1. After removal of 3 bases from V and 4 bases from J, the junction contained 4 bases not matched to a gene. The CDR3 sequence is 14 residues long. Germline V gene sequence: CDR1 SGHRS, CDR2 YFSETQ. CDR3 protein: CASSSTGENQPQHF. CDR3 coding DNA: TGCGCCAGCAGCTCTACAGGGGAGAATCAGCCCCAGCATTTT.

V usage is TRBV28 and J usage is TRBJ2-3; maybe TRBD2 (6 bases). CDR1 and CDR2 (germline): MDHEN, SYDVKM. The CDR3 contains 16 residues. V was cut by 10 bases and J by 5 bases, with 25 bases left in between. The CDR3 DNA reads as TGTGCCACCGATCGAACGACTAGACAGTGGGGAGATACGCAGTATTTT. Translated, it gives CATDRTTRQWGDTQYF.

The V gene is TRBV14, the J gene TRBJ1-2; D uncertain. The germline gives CDR1 SGHDN, CDR2 FVKESK. Trimming removed 0 bases from V and 0 bases from J, with 11 bases in between. CDR3 length: 16 amino acids. CDR3 DNA: TGTGCCAGCAGCCAAGAAGGAGGCGTAGCTAACTATGGCTACACCTTC. Its protein product is CASSQEGGVANYGYTF.

The CDR3 loop is CSAAEHLNTEAFF. The CDR3 DNA sequence: TGCAGCGCGGCGGAGCACCTGAACACTGAAGCTTTCTTT. V usage is TRBV29-1 and J usage is TRBJ1-1; D not resolved. CDR3 size: 13 residues. Between the trimmed V and J ends, which lost 7 bases and 0 bases, there was a span of 12 bases. Germline CDR1 reads SQVTM; CDR2 reads ANQGSEA.

This clone was seen a single time. CDR3 nucleotide sequence: TGCGCCAGCAGCTTGAGACAGTCCTCTGACTATGGCTACACCTTC. Translated, it gives CASSLRQSSDYGYTF. The V gene is TRBV5-1, the J gene TRBJ1-2; TRBD1 might be the D (5 bases). Looked up from germline, CDR1 is SGHRS and CDR2 is YFSETQ. Trimming took off 1 base at V and 3 bases at J, with 13 bases between the two ends. This CDR3 spans 15 amino acids.

This chain's CDR3 is CASSKVELAGGTDTQYF. In DNA form, the CDR3 reads TGTGCCAGCAGCAAAGTTGAACTAGCGGGGGGCACAGATACGCAGTATTTT. The chain employs TRBV21-1 and TRBJ2-3; the table gives TRBD2 as D, unverified against the DNA. TRBV21-1 is designated a pseudogene. The CDR3 contains 17 residues.

On this clone: Distinct nucleotide sequences in the sample also encode this CDR3. The chain has TRBV18 and TRBJ1-5; 9 bases are a match to TRBD1. After removal of 3 bases from V and 5 bases from J, the junction contained 5 bases not matched to a gene. Germline V lookup: CDR1 KGHSH, CDR2 LQKENI. The length of the CDR3 is 15 residues. The CDR3: CASSPRDRVDQPQHF. The DNA for the CDR3 is TGTGCCAGCTCACCCCGGGACAGGGTTGATCAGCCCCAGCATTTT.

The CDR3 DNA follows: TGTGCCAGCAGCCCCCCCAGGGATAACACTGAAGCTTTCTTT. It translates to CASSPPRDNTEAFF. The rearrangement links TRBV14 to TRBJ1-1; D is perhaps TRBD1 (5 bases). The CDR3 totals 14 residues. Germline V gives CDR1 SGHDN, CDR2 FVKESK. V lost 4 bases to trimming and J lost 2 bases, with 11 bases between them.

J is TRBJ1-2 and V is TRBV7-9; 8 nucleotides agree with TRBD1. CDR1 SEHNR and CDR2 FQNEAQ come from the germline V gene (reference sequence). This CDR3 has 17 residues. V lost 5 bases and J lost 4; bases outside the gene matches: 15. CDR3 coding DNA: TGTGCCAGCAGCACAAGTTATCCGGCAGGGGGCGGCTATGGCTACACCTTC. This translates into CASSTSYPAGGGYGYTF. Variable domain in full (rest from reference TRBV7-9 and TRBJ1-2): DTGVSQNPRHKITKRGQNVTFRCDPISEHNRLYWYRQTLGQGPEFLTYFQNEAQLEKSRLLSDRFSAERPKGSFSTLEIQRTEQGDSAMYLCASSTSYPAGGGYGYTFGSGTRLTVV.

The gene calls are TRBV30 and TRBJ1-3, with D hard to call. The CDR3 sequence is 13 residues long. Trimming removed 0 bases at V and 3 bases at J, with 6 bases between. CDR1 is GTSNPN and CDR2 is SVGIG in the germline V gene (reference sequence). As DNA, the CDR3 is TGTGCCTGGAGTGTACCGAATGGAAACACCATATATTTT. It is translated as CAWSVPNGNTIYF.

The chain recombines TRBV7-9 with TRBJ2-7, with 9 bases lining up with TRBD2. The CDR3 runs 14 residues. V lost 5 bases, J lost 1 base, and 3 bases stayed unmatched. Germline-derived CDR1 and CDR2 are SEHNR and FQNEAQ (reference sequence). The CDR3 nucleotides are TGTGCCAGCAGCGAGCGGGGGGAATCCTACGAGCAGTACTTC. It yields the protein CASSERGESYEQYF.

This rearrangement joins TRBV7-3 to TRBJ2-1, with D perhaps matching TRBD2 (5 bases). V shed 5 bases and J shed 6 bases, with 11 bases lying between them. CDR3 length equals 13 residues. CDR1 is SGHTA and CDR2 is FQGTGA in the germline V gene. The DNA for the CDR3 is TGTGCCAGCAGCACCGGGAATTTCAATGAGCAGTTCTTC. Protein product: CASSTGNFNEQFF. Drawing the rest from reference TRBV7-3 and TRBJ2-1, the complete variable domain is GAGVSQTPSNKVTEKGKYVELRCDPISGHTALYWYRQSLGQGPEFLIYFQGTGAADDSGLPNDRFFAVRPEGSVSTLKIQRTERGDSAVYLCASSTGNFNEQFFGPGTRLTVL.

The V call is TRBV12-5, the J call TRBJ2-1; D unclear. The CDR3 sequence is 12 residues long. Germline-derived CDR1 and CDR2 are LGHNT and FRNRAP. The ends were cut back, 3 bases at V and 12 bases at J, with 12 bases in the middle. CDR3 DNA: TGTGCTAGTGGTTTTACCAACCCGGGGCAGTTCTTC. Translated: CASGFTNPGQFF.

This chain uses TRBV24-1 with TRBJ1-5; D is ambiguous. Germline V lookup: CDR1 KGHDR, CDR2 SFDVKD. Trimming took off 4 bases at V and 1 base at J, with 10 bases between the two ends. The CDR3 is 15 amino acids. The CDR3 nucleotides are TGTGCCACCAGTGAGACCCATGGAAGCAATCAGCCCCAGCATTTT. Its translation is CATSETHGSNQPQHF.

There are a few counts of this clone. The chain joins TRBV3-1 (or the pseudogene TRBV3-2) to TRBJ1-1, with D hard to call. Germline CDR1 is LGHDT and CDR2 is YNNKEL (reference sequence). The CDR3 is 14 residues long. Trimming removed 0 bases at V and 7 bases at J, with 12 bases between. Here the CDR3 DNA reads TGTGCCAGCAGCCAAGATGCACTGGCAATTGAAGCTTTCTTT. It codes for CASSQDALAIEAFF.